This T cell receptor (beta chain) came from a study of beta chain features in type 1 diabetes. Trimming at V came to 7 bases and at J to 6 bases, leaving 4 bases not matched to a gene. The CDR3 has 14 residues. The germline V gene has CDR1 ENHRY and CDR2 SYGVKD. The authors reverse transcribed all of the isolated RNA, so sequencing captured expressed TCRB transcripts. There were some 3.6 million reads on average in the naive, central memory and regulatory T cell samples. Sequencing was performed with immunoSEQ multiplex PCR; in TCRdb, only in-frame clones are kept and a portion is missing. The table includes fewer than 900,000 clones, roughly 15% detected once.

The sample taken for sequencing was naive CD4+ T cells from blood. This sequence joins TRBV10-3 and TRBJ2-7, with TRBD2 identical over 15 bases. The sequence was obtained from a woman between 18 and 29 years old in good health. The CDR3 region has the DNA TGTGCCATCACCCGGACTAGCGGGAGGGGCGAGCAGTACTTC. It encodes CAITRTSGRGEQYF.